One TCR beta chain is described in this entry. Its antigen is unknown. TCRdb re-derived calls from the 5' RACE reads in MiXCR, one entry per CDR3 protein. Of just under 600,000 distinct CDR3 sequences in the sample, 13% were seen once. This sample is drawn from a study of T cells after yellow fever vaccination. Regarding the study as a whole: Compared with primary, the secondary response was weaker and peaked at day 5, not 15.

Between the trimmed V and J ends, which lost 1 base and 6 bases, there was a span of 15 bases. The germline V gene has CDR1 MNHEY and CDR2 SMNVEV (reference sequence). The CDR3 runs 16 residues. This receptor was identified in a man younger than 40 who received the YFV17D yellow fever vaccine. The rearrangement uses TRBV27 and TRBJ2-2; D gene unclear. Sequencing used PBMCs, obtained on the day of the yellow fever booster vaccination. The CDR3 protein is CASSLYPGRGAGELFF. CDR3 DNA sequence: TGTGCCAGCAGTTTATATCCGGGCCGCGGCGCCGGGGAGCTGTTTTTT.